What follows describes a single T cell receptor beta chain. The target antigen is unknown. A read error may be the cause here, since a much bigger clone is one base away. This record belongs to a study of regulatory T cells in long-lasting Graves disease. Findings of the study overall: Persistent disease preferred TRBV28, TRBJ1-2 and TRBJ2-5; new disease, TRBV20-1 and TRBJ2-1.

Arm-PCR with iRepertoire HTBI primers amplified the CDR3 regions for these TCR beta libraries. One entry per CDR3 protein results from TCRdb running MiXCR on the multiplex PCR reads. The sample shows roughly 500,000 distinct CDR3 sequences, roughly 23% of them seen only once. The CDR3 has 15 residues. V gave up 6 bases and J gave up 7 bases; unmatched junction bases: 10. Germline V CDR1 and CDR2: MNHEY, SVGEGT. Indicated time point: persistent/refractory GD, antithyroid drugs over 5 years with positive TRAb. PBMC RNA was the source of the TCR library. Roughly 10-milliliter peripheral blood samples went into EDTA tubes.

J is TRBJ1-4 and V is TRBV6-2 or TRBV6-3, with TRBD1 identical over 8 bases. This sample comprised peripheral blood mononuclear cells (PBMCs), obtained when the disease was refractory, from a patient treated with antithyroid drugs. The receptor was isolated from a female donor with Graves disease. CDR3 sequence (DNA): TGTGCCAGCAGGAGACCGGGACAGGAGAGTGAAAAACTGTTTTTT. Encoded protein: CASRRPGQESEKLFF.